One and the same sample provided the 8 T cell receptor beta chains below, sequenced in a study of PD-1 blockade in classical Hodgkin lymphoma. Generated by immunoSEQ multiplex PCR, the TCRdb table keeps only in-frame clones and is missing some. The sample includes roughly 56,000 clones, around nine tenths seen only once; the top ten take under 7%. Relapse was seen in all patients after autologous stem cell transplantation, and brentuximab vedotin exposure was variable. The sample here was peripheral blood mononuclear cells (PBMCs), taken before the second cycle of nivolumab. These receptors originate from a human donor with classical Hodgkin lymphoma.

The chain recombines TRBV9 with TRBJ1-5, with D possibly matching TRBD1 (5 bases). This CDR3 contains 12 residues. V was clipped by 7 bases and J by 5 bases, with 10 bases between them. CDR1 and CDR2 from the germline V gene are SGDLS and YYNGEE. The CDR3 is CASGGEYQPQHF. The CDR3 DNA sequence: TGTGCCAGCGGGGGGGAGTATCAGCCCCAGCATTTT.

This rearrangement joins TRBV6-6 to TRBJ1-5, with D hard to call. Germline V gives CDR1 MNHNY, CDR2 SVGAGI (reference sequence). The V and J ends lost 5 bases and 13 bases respectively, with 18 bases between them. CDR3 length equals 13 residues. CDR3 DNA: TGTGCCAGCAGTACCCCCTCCGCCCCGGGGCAGCATTTT. This gives the protein CASSTPSAPGQHF.

This clone has only a few counts. The chain uses TRBV7-9 and TRBJ2-1; 9 bases agree with TRBD2. The V segment lost 0 bases and the J segment 12 bases; nucleotides outside the gene matches: 9. This CDR3 spans 15 amino acids. Germline CDR1 is SEHNR and CDR2 is FQNEAQ (reference sequence). The DNA of the CDR3 is TGTGCCAGCAGCTTAGCCGGTAGCGGGGGTGTCGGGCAGTTCTTC. Protein sequence: CASSLAGSGGVGQFF.

This chain uses TRBV6-5 with TRBJ1-2; D gene uncertain. The CDR3 runs to 14 residues. Germline CDR1 MNHEY, CDR2 SVGAGI. V lost 6 bases and J lost 0, with 11 bases in between. The CDR3: CASRRTEANYGYTF. CDR3 nucleotide sequence: TGTGCCAGCAGAAGGACTGAAGCTAACTATGGCTACACCTTC.

The chain is built from TRBV5-1 and TRBJ2-7; 7 bases align to TRBD1. The V gene's germline CDR1 is SGHRS and CDR2 YFSETQ. J gave up 2 bases and V 3 bases, and 5 bases lay outside the gene matches. This CDR3 region has 14 residues. In DNA form, the CDR3 reads TGCGCCAGCAGCTCCCGGGACAGAGCCTACGAGCAGTACTTC. It specifies CASSSRDRAYEQYF.

The chain has TRBV5-6 and TRBJ2-5, with TRBD2 matching over 8 bases. This CDR3 is built from 15 residues. The germline V gene has CDR1 SGHDT and CDR2 YYEEEE. The V gene end was trimmed by 6 bases and the J gene end by 1 base; junction bases not matched to a gene: 8. This chain's CDR3 is CASTDSGGAQETQYF. CDR3 coding DNA: TGTGCCAGCACCGACAGCGGGGGAGCCCAAGAGACCCAGTACTTC. Complete variable domain (other parts from reference TRBV5-6 and TRBJ2-5): DAGVTQSPTHLIKTRGQQVTLRCSPKSGHDTVSWYQQALGQGPQFIFQYYEEEERQRGNFPDRFSGHQFPNYSSELNVNALLLGDSALYLCASTDSGGAQETQYFGPGTRLLVL.

The chain employs TRBV7-9 and TRBJ2-2; D unclear. Trimming took 1 base from V and 2 from J, leaving 5 bases between them. Germline lookup yields CDR1 SEHNR and CDR2 FQNEAQ (reference sequence). There are 14 residues in the CDR3. CDR3 loop: CASSLGANTGELFF. CDR3 nucleotide sequence: TGTGCCAGCAGCTTAGGAGCTAACACCGGGGAGCTGTTTTTT.

V and J are TRBV4-1 and TRBJ1-3, with a tentative D call TRBD1 (5 bases). There are 17 residues in the CDR3. Looked up from germline, CDR1 is MGHRA and CDR2 is YSYEKL. The V gene lost 3 bases and the J gene lost 1 base, with 16 bases spanning the gap. This CDR3 is CASSHRQLGWSGNTIYF. CDR3 coding DNA: TGCGCCAGCAGCCATAGACAGTTGGGGTGGTCTGGAAACACCATATATTTT.